This entry lists 14 T cell receptor beta chains sequenced from one sample in a study of blood T cell repertoires in COVID-19. Method: immunoSEQ multiplex PCR; TCRdb's copy keeps in-frame clones and lacks some. Here the sample spans about 290,000 clones, about nine tenths being singletons. The sample consisted of peripheral blood. These receptor sequences come from a woman between 40 and 55 years old who had recovered from COVID-19.

This clone was recorded many times. The DNA of the CDR3 is TGTGCCATCAGTTATGACAAGGGGGCTTCCTACGAGCAGTACTTC. It translates to CAISYDKGASYEQYF. J is TRBJ2-7 and V is TRBV10-3, with TRBD1 identical over 7 bases. CDR1 is ENHRY and CDR2 is SYGVKD in the germline V gene. This CDR3 has 15 amino acids. V lost 5 bases to trimming and J lost 1 base; unmatched junction nucleotides: 8.

The J gene is TRBJ2-5, the V gene TRBV10-3; TRBD2 matches at 8 bases. The germline CDR1 and CDR2 sequences are ENHRY and SYGVKD. Trimming cost V 0 bases and J 7 bases; bases outside gene matches: 13. This CDR3 is 17 amino acids long. The CDR3 protein is CAISESPGLGERGTQYF. The CDR3 DNA reads TGTGCCATCAGTGAGTCTCCGGGACTAGGCGAAAGGGGGACCCAGTACTTC.

The V call is TRBV27, the J call TRBJ1-4, with TRBD1 as a possible D gene (5 bases). The CDR3 is 15 amino acids. Germline V lookup: CDR1 MNHEY, CDR2 SMNVEV (reference sequence). V shed 1 base and J shed 5 bases, with 11 bases lying between them. The CDR3 reads CASSLWGGVNEKLFF. In DNA form, the CDR3 reads TGTGCCAGCAGTTTATGGGGGGGGGTAAATGAAAAACTGTTTTTT.

This clone was seen only a few times. The chain couples TRBV9 to TRBJ1-1, with a possible D match to TRBD1 (5 bases). The V end lost 0 bases, the J end lost 8 bases, and 11 bases lay between the germline ends. The CDR3 spans 13 residues. Germline V gene sequence: CDR1 SGDLS, CDR2 YYNGEE. CDR3 protein: CASSVATAGEAFF. The CDR3 DNA follows: TGTGCCAGCAGCGTAGCTACGGCAGGGGAAGCTTTCTTT.

The gene calls are TRBV5-1 and TRBJ2-2; 15 positions match TRBD2. The V segment lost 3 bases and the J segment 4 bases; nucleotides outside the gene matches: 7. CDR3 length: 18 residues. Germline V lookup: CDR1 SGHRS, CDR2 YFSETQ. The CDR3 sequence: CASSSGLAGGQATGELFF. CDR3 nucleotides: TGCGCCAGCAGCTCCGGACTAGCGGGAGGGCAGGCCACCGGGGAGCTGTTTTTT.

In this sample, this clone turned up once. Written as DNA, the CDR3 is TGTGCCAGCAGGAAACTAGCTGGTGAGACCCAGTACTTC. It is translated as CASRKLAGETQYF. V usage is TRBV6-5 and J usage is TRBJ2-5; D possibly corresponds to TRBD2 (6 bases). This CDR3 region has 13 residues. Germline V gives CDR1 MNHEY, CDR2 SVGAGI. The ends were cut back, 6 bases at V and 5 bases at J, with 13 bases in the middle.

The rearrangement uses TRBV7-8 and TRBJ2-7, with TRBD2 matching 7 bases. The germline gives CDR1 SGHVS, CDR2 FQNEAQ. With 5 bases clipped from V and 7 bases from J, the junction kept 11 bases outside the gene matches. The CDR3 is 14 amino acids. CDR3 amino acids: CASSRGGGIREQYF. CDR3 DNA: TGTGCCAGCAGCCGTGGGGGGGGGATAAGGGAGCAGTACTTC.

As DNA, the CDR3 is TGCGCCAGCAAGGGGGAGAACACTGAAGCTTTCTTT. Its protein product is CASKGENTEAFF. This chain joins TRBV5-1 and TRBJ1-1, with D possibly being TRBD1 (6 bases). V was shortened by 6 bases and J by 1 base, with 7 bases between the two germline ends. This CDR3 is 12 amino acids long. Germline V CDR1 and CDR2: SGHRS, YFSETQ.

The chain couples TRBV2 to TRBJ1-3; maybe TRBD1 (5 bases). Germline V CDR1 and CDR2: SNHLY, FYNNEI. Trimming removed 6 bases from V and 2 bases from J, with 17 bases in between. This CDR3 spans 16 amino acids. The CDR3 spells CASRIESGKAGNTIYF. The CDR3 nucleotides are TGTGCCAGCAGGATTGAATCAGGGAAGGCTGGAAACACCATATATTTT.

The chain combines TRBV2 with TRBJ1-2, with a weak D call TRBD1 (6 bases). V was trimmed by 3 bases and J by 0 bases, leaving 8 bases between them. The CDR3 consists of 14 residues. Per germline, CDR1 SNHLY and CDR2 FYNNEI. CDR3 DNA: TGTGCCAGCAGTGATCAGGGGTCTAACTATGGCTACACCTTC. Amino acids: CASSDQGSNYGYTF.

Here the CDR3 DNA reads TGTGCCAGTCGGACTAGCGGAAACACAGATACGCAGTATTTT. Protein: CASRTSGNTDTQYF. The gene calls are TRBV2 and TRBJ2-3; TRBD2 matches 10 bases. The CDR3 extends over 14 amino acids. V lost 9 bases, J lost 2 bases, and 5 bases stayed unmatched. Per germline, CDR1 SNHLY and CDR2 FYNNEI. The entire variable domain, with the rest obtained from reference TRBV2 and TRBJ2-3, is as follows: EPEVTQTPSHQVTQMGQEVILRCVPISNHLYFYWYRQILGQKVEFLVSFYNNEISEKSEIFDDQFSVERPDGSNFTLKIRSTKLEDSAMYFCASRTSGNTDTQYFGPGTRLTVL.

Remarks on this clone: The junction shows a germline mismatch at one end, possibly a read error. V gene TRBV7-7 combines with J gene TRBJ2-1, with TRBD2 matching over 11 bases. The CDR3 has 15 amino acids. Germline V gene sequence: CDR1 SSHAT, CDR2 FNYEAQ (reference sequence). CDR3 residues: CASSFGTSGYNEQFF. As DNA, the CDR3 is TGTGCTAGCAGCTTTGGGACTAGCGGTTACAATGAGCAGTTCTTC.

V and J are TRBV29-1 and TRBJ2-7, with 7 bases lining up with TRBD2. J lost 2 bases, V lost 5 bases, and 18 bases had no gene match. The CDR3 sequence is 17 residues long. Germline V lookup: CDR1 SQVTM, CDR2 ANQGSEA. Written as DNA, the CDR3 is TGCAGCGTTCTCGGGGTTGCGGGAGTGGGGAAGGCCTACGAGCAGTACTTC. Translation: CSVLGVAGVGKAYEQYF.

The chain employs TRBV14 and TRBJ1-5; D not certain. CDR3 length: 13 residues. The germline V gene encodes CDR1 SGHDN and CDR2 FVKESK. V lost 7 bases to trimming and J lost 2 bases, with 9 bases between them. The CDR3 protein is CASTGRGNQPQHF. The CDR3 DNA reads as TGTGCCAGCACCGGGCGGGGCAATCAGCCCCAGCATTTT.